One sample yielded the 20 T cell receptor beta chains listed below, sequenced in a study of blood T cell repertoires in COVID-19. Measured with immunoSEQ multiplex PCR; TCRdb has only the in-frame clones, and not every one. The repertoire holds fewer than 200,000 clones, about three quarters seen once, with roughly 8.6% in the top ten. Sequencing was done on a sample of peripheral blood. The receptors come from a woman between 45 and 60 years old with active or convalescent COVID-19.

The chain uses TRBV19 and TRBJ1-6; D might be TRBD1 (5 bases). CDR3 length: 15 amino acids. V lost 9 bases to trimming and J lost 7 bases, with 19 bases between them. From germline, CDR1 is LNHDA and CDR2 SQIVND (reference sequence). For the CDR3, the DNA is TGTGCCAGCAAAGTCGCAGGGTCCGGGAATTCACCCCTCCACTTT. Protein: CASKVAGSGNSPLHF.

The CDR3 here is CAISATGYGEKLFF. DNA of the CDR3: TGTGCCATCAGTGCTACGGGTTACGGTGAAAAACTGTTTTTT. The V gene is TRBV10-3, the J gene TRBJ1-4; D is undetermined. Looked up from germline, CDR1 is ENHRY and CDR2 is SYGVKD. This CDR3 comprises 14 residues. Deletions cut 4 bases from V and 7 bases from J, with 13 bases between.

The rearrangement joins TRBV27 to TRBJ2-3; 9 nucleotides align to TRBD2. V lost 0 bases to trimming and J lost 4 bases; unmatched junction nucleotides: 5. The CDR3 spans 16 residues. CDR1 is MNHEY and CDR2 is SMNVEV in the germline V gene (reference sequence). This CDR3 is CASSLSGAGGADTQYF. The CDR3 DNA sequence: TGTGCCAGCAGTTTATCTGGGGCGGGAGGGGCAGATACGCAGTATTTT.

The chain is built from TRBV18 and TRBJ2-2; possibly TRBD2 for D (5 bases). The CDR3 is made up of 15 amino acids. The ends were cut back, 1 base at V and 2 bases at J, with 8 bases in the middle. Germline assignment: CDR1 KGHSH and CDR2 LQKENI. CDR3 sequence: CASSPRGSNTGELFF. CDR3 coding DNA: TGTGCCAGCTCACCACGAGGGAGTAACACCGGGGAGCTGTTTTTT. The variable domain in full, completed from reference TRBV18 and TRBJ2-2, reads NAGVMQNPRHLVRRRGQEARLRCSPMKGHSHVYWYRQLPEEGLKFMVYLQKENIIDESGMPKERFSAEFPKEGPSILRIQQVVRGDSAAYFCASSPRGSNTGELFFGEGSRLTVL.

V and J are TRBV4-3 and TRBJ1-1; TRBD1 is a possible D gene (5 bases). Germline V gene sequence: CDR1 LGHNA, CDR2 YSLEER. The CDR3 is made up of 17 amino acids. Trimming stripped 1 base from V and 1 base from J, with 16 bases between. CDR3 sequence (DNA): TGCGCCAGCAGCCAAGTCTTGGGGGGGATCTCGAACACTGAAGCTTTCTTT. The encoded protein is CASSQVLGGISNTEAFF.

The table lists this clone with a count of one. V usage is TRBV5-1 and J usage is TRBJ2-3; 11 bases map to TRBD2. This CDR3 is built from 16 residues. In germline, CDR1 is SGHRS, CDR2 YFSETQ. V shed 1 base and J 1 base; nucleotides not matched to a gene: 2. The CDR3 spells CASSLSSGGRTDTQYF. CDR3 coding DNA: TGCGCCAGCAGCTTGTCTAGCGGGGGGCGCACAGATACGCAGTATTTT.

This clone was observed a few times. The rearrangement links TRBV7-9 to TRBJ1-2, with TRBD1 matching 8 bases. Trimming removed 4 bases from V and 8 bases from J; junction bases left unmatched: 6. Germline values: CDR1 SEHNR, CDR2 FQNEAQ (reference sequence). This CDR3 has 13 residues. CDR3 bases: TGTGCCAGCAGCTATATACAGGGGGAGGGCTACACCTTC. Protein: CASSYIQGEGYTF.

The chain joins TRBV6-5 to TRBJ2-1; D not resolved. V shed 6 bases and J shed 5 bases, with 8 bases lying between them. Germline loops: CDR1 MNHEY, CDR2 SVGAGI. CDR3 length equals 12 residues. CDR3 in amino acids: CASSRQNNEQFF. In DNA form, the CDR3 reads TGTGCCAGCAGCCGCCAGAACAATGAGCAGTTCTTC.

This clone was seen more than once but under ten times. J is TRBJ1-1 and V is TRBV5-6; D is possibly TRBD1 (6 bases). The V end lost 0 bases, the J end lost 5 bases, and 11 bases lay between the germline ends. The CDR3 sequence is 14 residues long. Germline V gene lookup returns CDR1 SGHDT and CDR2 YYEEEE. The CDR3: CASSLEGGLTEAFF. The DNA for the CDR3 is TGTGCCAGCAGCTTGGAGGGGGGGTTAACTGAAGCTTTCTTT.

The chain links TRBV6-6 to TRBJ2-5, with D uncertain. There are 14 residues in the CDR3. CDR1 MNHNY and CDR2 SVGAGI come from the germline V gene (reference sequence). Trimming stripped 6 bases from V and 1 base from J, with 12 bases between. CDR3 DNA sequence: TGTGCCAGCAGGCCACCTGCAGTCCAAGAGACCCAGTACTTC. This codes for CASRPPAVQETQYF.

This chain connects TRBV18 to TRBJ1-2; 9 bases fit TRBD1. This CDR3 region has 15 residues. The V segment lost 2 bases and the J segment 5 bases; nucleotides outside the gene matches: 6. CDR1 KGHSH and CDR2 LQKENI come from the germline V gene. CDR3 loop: CASSPDDRGGYGYTF. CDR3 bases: TGTGCCAGCTCACCAGATGACAGGGGGGGATATGGCTACACCTTC.

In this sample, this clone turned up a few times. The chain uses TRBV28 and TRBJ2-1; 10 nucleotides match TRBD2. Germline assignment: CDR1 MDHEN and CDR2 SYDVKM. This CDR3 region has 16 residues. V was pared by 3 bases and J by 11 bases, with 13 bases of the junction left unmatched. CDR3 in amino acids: CASSFSASGGLSKQFF. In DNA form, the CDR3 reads TGTGCCAGCAGTTTCTCCGCTAGCGGGGGATTATCCAAGCAGTTCTTC.

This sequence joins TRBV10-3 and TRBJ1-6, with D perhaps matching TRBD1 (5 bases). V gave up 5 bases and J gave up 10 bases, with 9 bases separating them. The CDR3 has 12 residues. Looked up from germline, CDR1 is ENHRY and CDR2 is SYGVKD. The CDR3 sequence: CAISMEGSPLHF. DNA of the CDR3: TGTGCCATCAGTATGGAGGGGTCACCCCTCCACTTT.

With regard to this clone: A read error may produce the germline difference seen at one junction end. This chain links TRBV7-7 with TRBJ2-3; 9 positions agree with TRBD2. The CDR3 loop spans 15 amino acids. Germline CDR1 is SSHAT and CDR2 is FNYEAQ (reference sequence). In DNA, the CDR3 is TGTGCTAGCAGCCCCGCGGGGGGGCCGACAGATACGCAGTATTTT. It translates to CASSPAGGPTDTQYF.

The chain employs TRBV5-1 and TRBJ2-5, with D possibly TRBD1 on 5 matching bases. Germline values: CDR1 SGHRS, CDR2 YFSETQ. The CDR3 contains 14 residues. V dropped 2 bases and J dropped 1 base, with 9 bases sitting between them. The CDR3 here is CASSLGAGQETQYF. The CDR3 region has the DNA TGCGCCAGCAGCTTAGGGGCAGGCCAAGAGACCCAGTACTTC.

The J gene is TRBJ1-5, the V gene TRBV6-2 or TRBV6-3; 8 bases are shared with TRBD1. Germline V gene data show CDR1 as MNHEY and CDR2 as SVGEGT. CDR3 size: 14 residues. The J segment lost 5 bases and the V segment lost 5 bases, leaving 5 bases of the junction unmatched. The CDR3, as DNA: TGTGCCAGCAGTACCGACAGGGGATATCAGCCCCAGCATTTT. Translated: CASSTDRGYQPQHF.

The CDR3 sequence: CASSPPPGSGNTIYF. DNA for the CDR3: TGTGCCAGCTCACCACCCCCCGGCTCTGGAAACACCATATATTTT. The chain recombines TRBV18 with TRBJ1-3; D gene ambiguous. This CDR3 is built from 15 residues. Germline values: CDR1 KGHSH, CDR2 LQKENI. V gave up 0 bases and J gave up 0 bases, with 6 bases separating them.

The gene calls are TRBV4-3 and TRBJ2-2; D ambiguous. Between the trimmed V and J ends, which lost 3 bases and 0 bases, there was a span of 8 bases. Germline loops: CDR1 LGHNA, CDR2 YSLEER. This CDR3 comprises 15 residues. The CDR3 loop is CASSHGRANTGELFF. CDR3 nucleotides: TGCGCCAGCAGCCACGGCCGGGCGAACACCGGGGAGCTGTTTTTT.

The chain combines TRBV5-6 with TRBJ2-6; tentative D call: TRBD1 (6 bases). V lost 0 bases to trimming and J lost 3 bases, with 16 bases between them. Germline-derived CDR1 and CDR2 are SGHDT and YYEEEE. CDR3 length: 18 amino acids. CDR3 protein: CASSLVGARGIGANVLTF. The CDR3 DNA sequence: TGTGCCAGCAGCTTGGTGGGGGCAAGGGGGATTGGGGCCAACGTCCTGACTTTC.

CDR3 protein: CASSFGRTSRLSDNEQFF. CDR3 nucleotides: TGCGCCAGCAGCTTCGGAAGGACATCCCGCTTGAGTGACAATGAGCAGTTCTTC. The chain recombines TRBV5-1 with TRBJ2-1; a weak D match, TRBD1 (5 bases). V lost 2 bases, J lost 5 bases, and 23 bases lay in between. Germline V gene data show CDR1 as SGHRS and CDR2 as YFSETQ. The CDR3 length is 18 residues.